This TCR beta chain was found in a study of blood T cell repertoires in COVID-19 (dated by TCRdb to the early 2020s). For context, the study as a whole: Samples from collaborators originated in the United States, Italy and Spain and spanned both the acute and convalescent phases of COVID-19. Where available, HLA class I and class II types were obtained from metadata supplied by the sample provider rather than from assay-based typing. The material from the prospective study consisted of cDNA or gDNA derived from T cells, B-cell-depleted T cells, or PBMCs. Subjects who had been exposed to COVID-19, were actively infected with it, or had recovered from it provided the deeply sampled blood TCRbeta repertoires that made up the dataset. The samples were drawn from the first 160 participants of the ongoing ImmuneRACE study and from roughly 1,300 subjects provided by 6 global collaborators. The repertoires were released in a freely available public database meant as a resource for research on the immune response to SARS-CoV-2. A de-identified subject ID, COVID-19 status, age in years and sex were almost always included in the sample metadata. The full study reports these points: The quantity of clinical and demographic metadata differed by source and by participant and was supplied without curation.

The CDR3 contains 13 residues, cysteine and phenylalanine counted. Of all the DNA, just the CDR3 is kept, 39 bases in frame from base 1. The V end loses 2 bases and the J end loses 8 bases, and a stretch of 15 bases separates them. Via the germline V gene, CDR1 is SQVTM and CDR2 ANQGSEA. Comments on this clone: The antigen it recognizes is unknown. Base qualities were left out, and no much larger clone turns up one base away.

Collaborating institutions collected whole blood in K2EDTA tubes following their own protocols. For TCRbeta analysis, collaborator samples were shipped as frozen whole blood, as isolated PBMCs, or as DNA extracted from either sample type. The immunoSEQ Assay, a bias-controlled multiplex PCR, was used to amplify TCRbeta CDR3 regions from genomic DNA. The paper's data handling went like this. Nucleated cell counts per sample were estimated from amplification of reference gene primers within the assay. To quantify the absolute abundance of each unique TCRbeta CDR3 rearrangement, sequence reads were collapsed and filtered. For each sample, productive Simpson clonality was calculated as the square root of Simpson's diversity index across productive rearrangements. Here the immuneACCESS table is served through TCRdb, limited to in-frame sequences with V and J called. Missing clones are a known gap in these copies; in checked studies unresolved V genes cover under half, and the rest lacks a known reason. For V, J and clone size, that table is used; D and trimming come from the DNA. This sample lists about 300,000 clones; about 82% were detected once. The ten top clones hold approximately 1.5% of the sample.

The clonotype originates from a woman in her forties or fifties with acute or convalescent COVID-19. The sample comprised peripheral blood. Recombination joined TRBV29-1 with TRBJ1-2; matching of 6 bases hints at TRBD1 as the D gene. The DNA sequence is as follows: TGCAGCGTTGAACTGGGGGCTCGTGCCGGCTACACCTTC. This encodes CSVELGARAGYTF.